The 5 T cell receptor beta chains below all came from one sample that was sequenced in a study of blood T cell repertoires in COVID-19 (dated by TCRdb to the early 2020s). Library generation was performed with the immunoSEQ multiplex PCR assay. Sourced from immuneACCESS, this table was stored by TCRdb with only in-frame sequences that have V and J called. A share of the clones is absent; for the studies checked, an unresolved V gene accounts for under half, and the remainder has no known explanation. The sample includes 150,000 to 200,000 clones, with roughly 86% observed a single time. The ten largest clones capture about 3% of the sample. Material for sequencing was peripheral blood. The receptors stem from a middle-aged man with active or convalescent COVID-19.

This clone was detected a few times. This rearrangement joins TRBV14 to TRBJ2-2, with a possible D match to TRBD1 (5 bases). Trimming cost V 5 bases and J 1 base, with 17 bases left between them. The CDR3 is made up of 17 amino acids. Germline assignment: CDR1 SGHDN and CDR2 FVKESK. This CDR3 reads CASSFSQGAQNTGELFF. CDR3 DNA sequence: TGTGCCAGCAGCTTCAGCCAGGGCGCGCAGAACACCGGGGAGCTGTTTTTT. Drawing the rest from reference TRBV14 and TRBJ2-2, the complete variable domain is EAGVTQFPSHSVIEKGQTVTLRCDPISGHDNLYWYRRVMGKEIKFLLHFVKESKQDESGMPNNRFLAERTGGTYSTLKVQPAELEDSGVYFCASSFSQGAQNTGELFFGEGSRLTVL.

The chain has TRBV11-3 and TRBJ1-1; TRBD1 is a possible D gene (5 bases). The CDR3 covers 13 residues. The V and J ends lost 7 bases and 4 bases respectively, with 13 bases between them. Germline V gene sequence: CDR1 SGHNT, CDR2 YENEEA. In nucleotides, the CDR3 is TGTGCCAGCACCCGGGGGTTCGGCACTGAAGCTTTCTTT. Translation: CASTRGFGTEAFF.

This chain links TRBV28 with TRBJ1-3; D unclear. Germline CDR1 and CDR2: MDHEN and SYDVKM. With 3 bases removed from V and 1 base from J, the gap between germline ends came to 7 bases. The CDR3 consists of 14 residues. The CDR3 here is CASSFGNSGNTIYF. CDR3 in DNA: TGTGCCAGCAGTTTCGGGAATTCTGGAAACACCATATATTTT. The full variable domain, rest sourced from reference TRBV28 and TRBJ1-3, is DVKVTQSSRYLVKRTGEKVFLECVQDMDHENMFWYRQDPGLGLRLIYFSYDVKMKEKGDIPEGYSVSREKKERFSLILESASTNQTSMYLCASSFGNSGNTIYFGEGSWLTVV.

CDR3 residues: CASSPGLPTYEQYF. The CDR3 coding sequence is TGTGCCAGCTCACCGGGACTACCGACCTACGAGCAGTACTTC. The chain couples TRBV18 to TRBJ2-7; TRBD2 agrees at 7 bases. Per germline, CDR1 KGHSH and CDR2 LQKENI. The CDR3 consists of 14 residues. Trimming at V came to 3 bases and at J to 2 bases, leaving 4 bases not matched to a gene.

The CDR3 bases are TGTGCCAGCAGTGTGGACAGAGATTCACCCCTCCACTTT. This codes for CASSVDRDSPLHF. The rearrangement joins TRBV2 to TRBJ1-6, with D possibly being TRBD1 (6 bases). Germline CDR1 and CDR2: SNHLY and FYNNEI. The germline V and J ends were trimmed by 4 bases and 8 bases, with 9 bases remaining between them. The CDR3 runs 13 residues.